One sample yielded the 19 T cell receptor beta chains listed below, sequenced in a study of T cell changes during pregnancy in multiple sclerosis. Using immunoSEQ multiplex PCR, the repertoire was profiled, and TCRdb retains in-frame clones only, with some absent. Of tens of thousands of clones in the sample, just under 95% are singletons; the top ten hold 2%. The input for sequencing was peripheral blood, taken in the second trimester of pregnancy. These receptors were obtained from a female donor with multiple sclerosis, enrolled in a pregnancy study.

CDR3 in DNA: TGCGCCAGCAGCTTAACTAACAGGGGGCGGGAGCTGTTTTTT. This encodes CASSLTNRGRELFF. The chain joins TRBV5-1 to TRBJ2-2; 9 bases fit TRBD1. Looked up from germline, CDR1 is SGHRS and CDR2 is YFSETQ. J lost 9 bases, V lost 2 bases, and 5 bases had no gene match. This CDR3 is built from 14 residues. The full variable domain, in which reference TRBV5-1 and TRBJ2-2 provide the parts outside the CDR3, is KAGVTQTPRYLIKTRGQQVTLSCSPISGHRSVSWYQQTPGQGLQFLFEYFSETQRNKGNFPGRFSGRQFSNSRSEMNVSTLELGDSALYLCASSLTNRGRELFFGEGSRLTVL.

The gene calls are TRBV29-1 and TRBJ1-2; possibly TRBD1 for D (5 bases). This CDR3 region has 11 residues. Germline CDR1 SQVTM, CDR2 ANQGSEA. V lost 3 bases and J 6 bases, leaving 8 bases between the germline ends. Here the CDR3 reads CSVDRVDGYTF. DNA for the CDR3: TGCAGCGTTGACAGGGTTGATGGCTACACCTTC.

The rearrangement links TRBV30 to TRBJ1-4; 8 nucleotides line up with TRBD1. Germline lookup yields CDR1 GTSNPN and CDR2 SVGIG (reference sequence). With V trimmed by 2 bases and J by 6 bases, 8 bases remained unmatched. This CDR3 has 15 amino acids. The CDR3 nucleotides are TGTGCCTGGAGTCCGATCGGGACAGGCTATGAAAAACTGTTTTTT. As protein: CAWSPIGTGYEKLFF. Complete variable domain (other parts from reference TRBV30 and TRBJ1-4): SQTIHQWPATLVQPVGSPLSLECTVEGTSNPNLYWYRQAAGRGLQLLFYSVGIGQISSEVPQNLSASRPQDRQFILSSKKLLLSDSGFYLCAWSPIGTGYEKLFFGSGTQLSVL.

J is TRBJ2-3 and V is TRBV7-6; TRBD2 aligns across 8 bases. Germline CDR1 and CDR2: SGHVS and FNYEAQ. This CDR3 comprises 15 residues. The V gene end was trimmed by 5 bases and the J gene end by 0 bases; junction bases not matched to a gene: 4. CDR3 in DNA: TGTGCCAGCAGCGAACGGGGGGGTAGCACAGATACGCAGTATTTT. Its protein product is CASSERGGSTDTQYF.

The chain combines TRBV7-9 with TRBJ2-7; 9 bases agree with TRBD2. CDR3 size: 15 residues. Germline V gives CDR1 SEHNR, CDR2 FQNEAQ (reference sequence). Unmatched junction bases numbered 7, after V lost 1 base and J lost 6 bases. The CDR3 loop reads CASSLGGRAISEQYF. Written as DNA, the CDR3 is TGTGCCAGCAGCTTAGGCGGGAGGGCGATCAGCGAGCAGTACTTC.

The chain carries TRBV19 and TRBJ2-3; 8 bases match TRBD1. J gave up 2 bases and V 4 bases, and 5 bases lay outside the gene matches. Germline values: CDR1 LNHDA, CDR2 SQIVND (reference sequence). The CDR3 spans 15 residues. Written as DNA, the CDR3 is TGTGCCAGTAGTACCAGACAGGGGCCCACAGATACGCAGTATTTT. Translation: CASSTRQGPTDTQYF.

The chain couples TRBV10-2 to TRBJ2-3; TRBD2 might be the D (6 bases). The CDR3 totals 16 residues. V dropped 0 bases and J dropped 3 bases, with 13 bases sitting between them. Germline V CDR1 and CDR2: WSHSY, SAAADI. The CDR3 sequence: CASSESRGLGTDTQYF. The CDR3 nucleotides are TGCGCCAGCAGTGAGTCGCGGGGCCTCGGGACAGATACGCAGTATTTT.

The chain carries TRBV2 and TRBJ1-2; TRBD1 is a possible D gene (6 bases). Germline V lookup: CDR1 SNHLY, CDR2 FYNNEI. V lost 4 bases and J 7 bases, leaving 7 bases between the germline ends. The CDR3 length is 11 residues. The DNA of the CDR3 is TGTGCCAGCAGTGGACAGGCTGGCTACACCTTC. Its translation is CASSGQAGYTF.

The V gene is TRBV7-6, the J gene TRBJ2-1; 10 bases agree with TRBD2. After removal of 0 bases from V and 7 bases from J, the junction contained 6 bases not matched to a gene. CDR3 length: 16 residues. Germline loops: CDR1 SGHVS, CDR2 FNYEAQ. This CDR3 is CASSLAGLAGANEQFF. The CDR3 coding sequence is TGTGCCAGCAGCTTAGCGGGTCTAGCGGGAGCGAATGAGCAGTTCTTC.

To note about this clone: This sample includes further DNA sequences coding for the same CDR3. The gene calls are TRBV27 and TRBJ2-7, with D tentatively TRBD1 (5 bases). V lost 3 bases and J 3 bases, leaving 9 bases between the germline ends. Per germline, CDR1 MNHEY and CDR2 SMNVEV (reference sequence). The CDR3 totals 13 residues. CDR3 nucleotide sequence: TGTGCCAGCAGTTTGGGGCAGAACTACGAGCAGTACTTC. Translated, it gives CASSLGQNYEQYF.

The chain has TRBV19 and TRBJ2-1; tentatively, D is TRBD1 (6 bases). V lost 6 bases and J lost 0, with 12 bases in between. The CDR3 totals 15 residues. Germline CDR1 reads LNHDA; CDR2 reads SQIVND (reference sequence). CDR3 sequence reads: CASSTRDTSYNEQFF. CDR3 in DNA: TGTGCCAGTAGCACAAGGGACACCTCCTACAATGAGCAGTTCTTC.

The chain recombines TRBV11-3 with TRBJ2-7, with D unresolved. This CDR3 comprises 11 residues. Germline CDR1 reads SGHNT; CDR2 reads YENEEA. Trimming took 2 bases from V and 5 from J, leaving 4 bases between them. Written as DNA, the CDR3 is TGTGCCAGCAGCTTACTCCACGAGCAGTACTTC. This codes for CASSLLHEQYF.

V gene TRBV11-3 combines with J gene TRBJ1-6; D gene uncertain. From germline, CDR1 is SGHNT and CDR2 YENEEA. This CDR3 is built from 16 residues. The V gene lost 1 base and the J gene lost 0 bases, with 7 bases spanning the gap. CDR3 sequence (DNA): TGTGCCAGCAGCTTAGGTGTCAGCTCCTATAATTCACCCCTCCACTTT. Its protein product is CASSLGVSSYNSPLHF.

V and J are TRBV6-6 and TRBJ1-5; tentatively, D is TRBD1 (6 bases). This CDR3 comprises 15 residues. Trimming took off 2 bases at V and 5 bases at J, with 13 bases between the two ends. Germline-derived CDR1 and CDR2 are MNHNY and SVGAGI (reference sequence). The CDR3 coding sequence is TGTGCCAGCAGTTACGGCGGACAGCGAGATCAGCCCCAGCATTTT. It codes for CASSYGGQRDQPQHF.

CDR3 coding DNA: TGTGCCAGCAGCTTAGATTGGGCTAGCGGGGCCCCCACAGATACGCAGTATTTT. Residues: CASSLDWASGAPTDTQYF. This chain joins TRBV11-3 and TRBJ2-3, with TRBD2 matching over 9 bases. Per germline, CDR1 SGHNT and CDR2 YENEEA. The J segment lost 2 bases and the V segment lost 0 bases, leaving 9 bases of the junction unmatched. This CDR3 contains 18 residues.

This clone was counted once. The gene calls are TRBV11-1 and TRBJ2-3, with 8 positions matching TRBD2. This CDR3 comprises 14 residues. CDR1 is SGHAT, CDR2 FQDESV, per germline (reference sequence). V trimming: 7 bases; J trimming: 3 bases; junction bases outside the gene matches: 6. The CDR3 region has the DNA TGTGCCAGCAAACAGACTAGCGAGACAGATACGCAGTATTTT. It translates to CASKQTSETDTQYF.

The gene calls are TRBV11-2 and TRBJ2-1; tentative D call: TRBD2 (5 bases). The CDR3 extends over 14 amino acids. V shed 5 bases and J shed 5 bases, with 13 bases lying between them. The V gene's germline CDR1 is SGHAT and CDR2 FQNNGV. CDR3 loop: CASSPSTRNNEQFF. The CDR3, as DNA: TGTGCCAGCAGCCCCTCTACTAGGAACAATGAGCAGTTCTTC.

V is TRBV6-6 and J is TRBJ2-1; tentative D call: TRBD2 (5 bases). The CDR3 is 16 amino acids. V lost 4 bases, J lost 0 bases, and 13 bases lay in between. CDR1 and CDR2 (germline): MNHNY, SVGAGI (reference sequence). The CDR3 nucleotides are TGTGCCAGCAGTTCCCCCGGGGTGAGCTCCTACAATGAGCAGTTCTTC. Its protein is CASSSPGVSSYNEQFF.

The rearrangement uses TRBV6-1 and TRBJ1-2; TRBD1 matches 10 bases. Losses at the gene ends were 7 bases for V and 5 bases for J; bases not matched to a gene: 7. The CDR3 is 14 amino acids. Germline assignment: CDR1 MNHNS and CDR2 SASEGT. The chain's CDR3 is CASTRQGARYGYTF. CDR3 sequence (DNA): TGTGCCAGCACCCGACAGGGGGCCCGATATGGCTACACCTTC.